This T cell receptor (beta chain) is drawn from a study of Graves' ophthalmopathy and Graves' hyperthyroidism. Findings and caveats of the study: A classifier, a 13-signature model, separated ophthalmopathy from stable hyperthyroidism with approximately 88% sensitivity and around 83% specificity.

A follow-up of 18 months without ophthalmopathy meant that hyperthyroidism was stable. This clonotype was seen more than once but under ten times. Its antigen is still unknown. Since a much larger clone is just one base distant, this may be a read error. The study amplified TCR beta CDR3 regions using RNA transcripts. The first round was an RT-PCR with HTBI primers, and the second round was a multiplex PCR. TCRdb called the multiplex PCR reads again in MiXCR, with one record for every CDR3 protein. Counted here are roughly 350,000 distinct CDR3 sequences, approximately 18% occurring once; the ten biggest clones make up 2.4%. This TCR derives from an adult woman with stable Graves' hyperthyroidism. Source material: peripheral blood.

The CDR3 region has the DNA TGTGCCAGCAGCCCCGACGGGCTAGCGGGACACACCGGGGAGCTGGTTTTT. The encoded protein is CASSPDGLAGHTGELVF. V is TRBV11-2 and J is TRBJ2-2; TRBD2 matches at 9 bases. CDR3 length: 17 amino acids. CDR1 is SGHAT and CDR2 is FQNNGV in the germline V gene.